Shown below are 29 T cell receptor beta chains from a single sample sequenced in a study of blood T cell repertoires in COVID-19. Repertoires were generated with immunoSEQ multiplex PCR, while TCRdb's copy carries only in-frame clones and drops some. This table has approximately 200,000 clones, 80% to 90% appearing once. Sequencing used PBMCs or T cells enriched from blood (not recorded which). The receptors shown here come from a man under 40 who had recovered from COVID-19.

The table lists this clone with a count of one. V gene TRBV5-4 combines with J gene TRBJ1-4; 10 positions agree with TRBD1. Trimming removed 4 bases from V and 8 bases from J; junction bases left unmatched: 5. Germline CDR1 SGHNT, CDR2 YYREEE (reference sequence). The CDR3 runs 14 residues. CDR3 region: CASSGGQGSEKLFF. The CDR3 nucleotides read TGTGCCAGCAGCGGGGGACAGGGGTCGGAAAAACTGTTTTTT.

This sequence joins TRBV5-6 and TRBJ2-7; 7 bases map to TRBD1. This CDR3 has 13 amino acids. Germline lookup yields CDR1 SGHDT and CDR2 YYEEEE. J was trimmed by 6 bases and V by 2 bases; bases with no gene match: 5. The CDR3 here is CASSFNEGAEQYF. CDR3 bases: TGTGCCAGCAGCTTTAATGAGGGGGCCGAGCAGTACTTC.

This sequence joins TRBV10-3 and TRBJ1-6; TRBD1 might be the D (6 bases). Deletions cut 6 bases from V and 7 bases from J, with 25 bases between. Germline V gene sequence: CDR1 ENHRY, CDR2 SYGVKD. The CDR3 has 18 residues. In DNA, the CDR3 is TGTGCCATCAGCAAAGGGTACACAGGGAACGGCAGAAATTCACCCCTCCACTTT. It is translated as CAISKGYTGNGRNSPLHF.

This chain connects TRBV28 to TRBJ1-2, with TRBD1 as a possible D gene (6 bases). Germline lookup yields CDR1 MDHEN and CDR2 SYDVKM. This CDR3 spans 12 amino acids. Trimming shortened V by 2 bases and J by 6 bases, and 7 bases separated the two germline ends. The CDR3 region has the DNA TGTGCCAGCAGTTTAACAGGGAATGGCTACACCTTC. This sequence encodes CASSLTGNGYTF.

The chain carries TRBV10-3 and TRBJ2-3; weak D call: TRBD2 (5 bases). Trimming took off 10 bases at V and 2 bases at J, with 16 bases between the two ends. The CDR3 has 14 amino acids. Germline values: CDR1 ENHRY, CDR2 SYGVKD. The CDR3 DNA follows: TGTGCCACTTCTCCTAGCTCCACCACAGATACGCAGTATTTT. Encoded protein: CATSPSSTTDTQYF.

The chain carries TRBV27 and TRBJ2-3, with 13 bases identical to TRBD2. CDR1 MNHEY and CDR2 SMNVEV come from the germline V gene (reference sequence). Unmatched junction bases numbered 10, after V lost 5 bases and J lost 2 bases. The CDR3 runs to 18 residues. This CDR3 is CASSPARTSGRITDTQYF. The CDR3 DNA reads TGTGCCAGCAGTCCAGCCCGGACTAGCGGGAGAATCACAGATACGCAGTATTTT.

The chain couples TRBV10-3 to TRBJ1-2, with D possibly being TRBD1 (6 bases). This CDR3 region has 13 residues. Trimming took 10 bases from V and 1 from J, leaving 13 bases between them. Germline CDR1 reads ENHRY; CDR2 reads SYGVKD. The CDR3 region is CATQGRGNYGYTF. CDR3 coding DNA: TGTGCCACCCAGGGGAGGGGTAACTATGGCTACACCTTC.

Here the CDR3 DNA reads TGTGCCAGCAGCTTCTTACAGGGGAAGAGCAATCAGCCCCAGCATTTT. Its protein is CASSFLQGKSNQPQHF. The rearrangement links TRBV5-5 to TRBJ1-5; the match to TRBD1 covers 7 bases. There are 16 residues in the CDR3. Germline assignment: CDR1 SGHKS and CDR2 YYEKEE (reference sequence). V lost 2 bases, J lost 1 base, and 6 bases stayed unmatched.

This chain connects TRBV4-3 to TRBJ2-2, with TRBD2 matching 8 bases. The CDR3 is 22 residues long. Germline V gives CDR1 LGHNA, CDR2 YSLEER. J lost 0 bases, V lost 1 base, and 19 bases had no gene match. The DNA for the CDR3 is TGCGCCAGCAGCCAAGGGTTCACCGCGAACTGGACTAGCCTTACGAACACCGGGGAGCTGTTTTTT. Translating gives CASSQGFTANWTSLTNTGELFF.

The rearrangement uses TRBV27 and TRBJ2-7; no clear D gene. V lost 7 bases and J 3 bases, leaving 13 bases between the germline ends. The CDR3 length is 13 residues. CDR1 MNHEY and CDR2 SMNVEV come from the germline V gene (reference sequence). This CDR3 reads CASTTPPGYEQYF. Written as DNA, the CDR3 is TGTGCCAGCACCACGCCCCCCGGCTACGAGCAGTACTTC.

The genes are TRBV3-1 (or the pseudogene TRBV3-2) and TRBJ1-2; possible D gene TRBD1, 5 bases. The CDR3 extends over 15 amino acids. Germline loops: CDR1 LGHDT, CDR2 YNNKEL (reference sequence). The V and J ends lost 1 base and 3 bases respectively, with 12 bases between them. CDR3: CASSQVVGEDYGYTF. Written as DNA, the CDR3 is TGTGCCAGCAGCCAAGTGGTGGGGGAGGACTATGGCTACACCTTC.

The chain combines TRBV7-2 with TRBJ2-2, with 10 positions matching TRBD1. Germline V CDR1 and CDR2: SGHTA, FQGNSA. The ends lost 5 bases at V and 6 bases at J; junction bases unmatched: 6. The CDR3 length is 15 residues. The CDR3 sequence: CASSSRQGAAGELFF. In DNA form, the CDR3 reads TGTGCCAGCAGCAGCAGACAGGGGGCGGCCGGGGAGCTGTTTTTT.

This clone was found once. The CDR3 coding sequence is TGCGCCAGCAGCCAAGATCACGAGGGCCATAATTCACCCCTCCACTTT. Its protein product is CASSQDHEGHNSPLHF. The chain links TRBV4-3 to TRBJ1-6; D is ambiguous. The CDR3 is made up of 16 amino acids. V lost 0 bases and J lost 5, with 11 bases in between. Germline V gene lookup returns CDR1 LGHNA and CDR2 YSLEER.

Notes on this clone: Other DNA sequences in the sample encode the same CDR3. The V and J genes are TRBV18 and TRBJ1-1, with a weak D call TRBD1 (6 bases). Trimming removed 2 bases from V and 8 bases from J, with 6 bases in between. Germline CDR1 reads KGHSH; CDR2 reads LQKENI. This CDR3 comprises 11 residues. The CDR3 DNA reads TGTGCCAGCTCACCAGGGACAGAAGCTTTCTTT. This translates into CASSPGTEAFF.

On this clone itself: This CDR3 is also generated by other DNA sequences in the sample. This sequence joins TRBV30 and TRBJ1-1; D gene uncertain. V dropped 0 bases and J dropped 2 bases, with 7 bases sitting between them. Germline lookup yields CDR1 GTSNPN and CDR2 SVGIG (reference sequence). This CDR3 spans 13 amino acids. The CDR3 here is CAWSVQENTEAFF. The DNA for the CDR3 is TGTGCCTGGAGTGTTCAGGAAAACACTGAAGCTTTCTTT. The full variable domain, completed using reference TRBV30 and TRBJ1-1, is SQTIHQWPATLVQPVGSPLSLECTVEGTSNPNLYWYRQAAGRGLQLLFYSVGIGQISSEVPQNLSASRPQDRQFILSSKKLLLSDSGFYLCAWSVQENTEAFFGQGTRLTVV.

V gene TRBV5-1 combines with J gene TRBJ2-2; possibly TRBD1 for D (5 bases). CDR1 is SGHRS, CDR2 YFSETQ, per germline. CDR3 length: 14 residues. Trimming took off 0 bases at V and 11 bases at J, with 14 bases between the two ends. The CDR3 spells CASSLDHQGVELFF. The CDR3 DNA is TGCGCCAGCAGCTTGGACCATCAAGGGGTAGAGCTGTTTTTT.

This clone appeared once. The chain employs TRBV2 and TRBJ1-1; no definite D call. The V end lost 6 bases, the J end lost 2 bases, and 16 bases lay between the germline ends. The CDR3 consists of 15 residues. In germline, CDR1 is SNHLY, CDR2 FYNNEI. This chain's CDR3 is CASRLTISANTEAFF. The CDR3 coding sequence is TGTGCCAGCAGGCTGACTATCTCAGCCAACACTGAAGCTTTCTTT.

V is TRBV3-1 (or the pseudogene TRBV3-2) and J is TRBJ2-2, with D tentatively TRBD2 (5 bases). Germline CDR1 and CDR2: LGHDT and YNNKEL (reference sequence). This CDR3 is 14 amino acids long. Trimming stripped 5 bases from V and 7 bases from J, with 14 bases between. CDR3 sequence: CASSAPPGSGELFF. The CDR3 nucleotides are TGTGCCAGCAGCGCCCCCCCGGGGAGCGGGGAGCTGTTTTTT.

The chain combines TRBV9 with TRBJ2-1; 7 nucleotides match TRBD1. CDR3 length: 15 residues. CDR1 is SGDLS and CDR2 is YYNGEE in the germline V gene. The V gene end was trimmed by 0 bases and the J gene end by 6 bases; junction bases not matched to a gene: 6. The CDR3 is CASSVEGALGNEQFF. The CDR3 nucleotides read TGTGCCAGCAGCGTAGAGGGGGCCCTGGGCAATGAGCAGTTCTTC.

The rearrangement joins TRBV29-1 to TRBJ2-1, with 12 bases aligning to TRBD1. The germline gives CDR1 SQVTM, CDR2 ANQGSEA. With 7 bases clipped from V and 8 bases from J, the junction kept 9 bases outside the gene matches. The length of the CDR3 is 14 residues. The CDR3 loop is CSGLRDRGPDEQFF. As DNA, the CDR3 is TGCAGCGGCCTCCGGGACAGGGGGCCCGATGAGCAGTTCTTC.

This chain links TRBV23-1 with TRBJ2-1; 7 bases map to TRBD1. TRBV23-1 is placed among ORFs of uncertain function. Trimming at V came to 0 bases and at J to 6 bases, leaving 5 bases not matched to a gene. This CDR3 has 15 residues. The CDR3 here is CASSQSHRGGNEQFF. The DNA of the CDR3 is TGCGCCAGCAGTCAATCCCACAGGGGTGGCAATGAGCAGTTCTTC.

The chain employs TRBV5-1 and TRBJ2-7, with 9 bases identical to TRBD1. Germline CDR1 and CDR2: SGHRS and YFSETQ. The CDR3 loop spans 14 amino acids. With 3 bases clipped from V and 5 bases from J, the junction kept 6 bases outside the gene matches. Here the CDR3 reads CASSWEGQGHEQYF. The DNA for the CDR3 is TGCGCCAGCAGCTGGGAGGGACAGGGCCACGAGCAGTACTTC. The full variable domain, rest sourced from reference TRBV5-1 and TRBJ2-7, is KAGVTQTPRYLIKTRGQQVTLSCSPISGHRSVSWYQQTPGQGLQFLFEYFSETQRNKGNFPGRFSGRQFSNSRSEMNVSTLELGDSALYLCASSWEGQGHEQYFGPGTRLTVT.

This chain links TRBV21-1 with TRBJ1-3. TRBV21-1 is shown as a pseudogene. The CDR3 is 17 amino acids. The chain's CDR3 is CASSHERTLRSGNTIYF. CDR3 nucleotides: TGTGCCAGCAGCCATGAGCGGACTCTACGCTCTGGAAACACCATATATTTT.

CDR3 in amino acids: CASSQAEESPLHF. The CDR3 DNA reads TGCGCCAGCAGCCAAGCGGAGGAATCACCCCTCCACTTT. The chain carries TRBV4-3 and TRBJ1-6, with D uncertain. With 1 base removed from V and 10 bases from J, the gap between germline ends came to 8 bases. There are 13 residues in the CDR3. Germline V gives CDR1 LGHNA, CDR2 YSLEER.

The chain employs TRBV5-6 and TRBJ1-5; tentative D call: TRBD1 (5 bases). V was cut by 2 bases and J by 0 bases, with 9 bases left in between. The CDR3 is 15 amino acids. Germline V gene lookup returns CDR1 SGHDT and CDR2 YYEEEE. This CDR3 is CASSFRGVSNQPQHF. CDR3 in DNA: TGTGCCAGCAGCTTCCGGGGGGTTAGCAATCAGCCCCAGCATTTT.

The chain joins TRBV10-1 to TRBJ2-7, with D perhaps TRBD2 (6 bases). Trimming took off 4 bases at V and 2 bases at J, with 12 bases between the two ends. The CDR3 contains 14 residues. CDR1 and CDR2 (germline): WNHNN, SYGVQD (reference sequence). The CDR3 loop is CASSAGTQTYEQYF. CDR3 nucleotide sequence: TGCGCCAGCAGTGCCGGGACTCAGACCTACGAGCAGTACTTC.

The V gene is TRBV27, the J gene TRBJ2-5, with 9 bases identical to TRBD2. This CDR3 is 15 amino acids long. The V segment lost 6 bases and the J segment 5 bases; nucleotides outside the gene matches: 10. Looked up from germline, CDR1 is MNHEY and CDR2 is SMNVEV (reference sequence). The CDR3 protein is CASSYSGRRVETQYF. The DNA for the CDR3 is TGTGCCAGCAGCTATAGCGGGAGAAGGGTGGAGACCCAGTACTTC.

The rearrangement links TRBV7-2 to TRBJ1-6; 7 bases fit TRBD1. From germline, CDR1 is SGHTA and CDR2 FQGNSA. With 3 bases clipped from V and 8 bases from J, the junction kept 7 bases outside the gene matches. The CDR3 extends over 15 amino acids. DNA of the CDR3: TGTGCCAGCAGCTTCAAGGGGGCTTTGGATTCACCCCTCCACTTT. This gives the protein CASSFKGALDSPLHF.

This clone was seen a few times. The rearrangement links TRBV4-1 to TRBJ2-2, with a weak D call TRBD1 (6 bases). CDR3 length: 16 amino acids. V shed 4 bases and J shed 3 bases, with 15 bases lying between them. Germline assignment: CDR1 MGHRA and CDR2 YSYEKL. The CDR3 region is CASSRSPGQDTGELFF. DNA for the CDR3: TGCGCCAGCAGCCGAAGCCCGGGACAAGACACCGGGGAGCTGTTTTTT.